This T cell receptor beta chain is from a study of blood T cell repertoires in COVID-19. Only in-frame clones appear in the TCRdb table, and some are missing; sequencing was by immunoSEQ multiplex PCR. The table lists about 79,000 clones, around nine tenths of them singletons. This clonotype was obtained from a man aged 45 to 65 with active COVID-19. The specimen sequenced was peripheral blood.

Here the CDR3 reads CASSPWTGNNQPQHF. Written as DNA, the CDR3 is TGTGCCAGCAGCCCGTGGACAGGAAACAATCAGCCCCAGCATTTT. The chain links TRBV7-2 to TRBJ1-5; 7 bases fit TRBD1. This CDR3 is 15 amino acids long. V was clipped by 5 bases and J by 3 bases; unmatched bases: 7. From germline, CDR1 is SGHTA and CDR2 FQGNSA.